This TCR beta chain emerged from a study of blood T cell repertoires in COVID-19. Study-level information: The samples span acute and convalescent COVID-19 from the United States, Italy and Spain.

In the authors' workflow: Scientists estimated how many nucleated cells there were by amplifying reference gene primers. Assay: immunoSEQ multiplex PCR; the TCRdb copy retains only in-frame clones and omits some. That table furnishes V, J and clone size, whereas the DNA furnished D and trimming. Of about 93,000 clones listed, 75% to 90% are singletons. The CDR3 loop spans 15 amino acids. Germline V gene data show CDR1 as KGHSH and CDR2 as LQKENI. With 3 bases clipped from V and 1 base from J, the junction kept 4 bases outside the gene matches. This TCR came from a human donor with active COVID-19. The donor label of this sample is uncertain. The chain couples TRBV18 to TRBJ2-5; 8 bases are shared with TRBD2. Sequenced input: peripheral blood. The CDR3 loop is CASSPLGTSQETQYF. The CDR3 DNA reads TGTGCCAGCTCACCGCTGGGGACTAGCCAAGAGACCCAGTACTTC.